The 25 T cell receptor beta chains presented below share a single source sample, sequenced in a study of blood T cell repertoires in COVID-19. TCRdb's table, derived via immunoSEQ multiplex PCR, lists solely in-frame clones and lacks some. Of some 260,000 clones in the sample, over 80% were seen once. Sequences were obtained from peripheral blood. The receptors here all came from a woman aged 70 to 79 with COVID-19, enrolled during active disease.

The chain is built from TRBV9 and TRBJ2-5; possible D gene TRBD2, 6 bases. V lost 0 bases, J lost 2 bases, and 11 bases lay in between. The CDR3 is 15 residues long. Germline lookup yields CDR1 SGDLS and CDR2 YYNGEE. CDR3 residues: CASSVVPSAQETQYF. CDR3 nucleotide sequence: TGTGCCAGCAGCGTAGTCCCTAGCGCTCAAGAGACCCAGTACTTC.

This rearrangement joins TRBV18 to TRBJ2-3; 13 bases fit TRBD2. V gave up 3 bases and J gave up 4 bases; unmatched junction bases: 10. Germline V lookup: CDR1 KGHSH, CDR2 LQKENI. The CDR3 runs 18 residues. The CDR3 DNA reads TGTGCCAGCTCACCTGGGACTAGCGGGATTGATCGCCCAGATACGCAGTATTTT. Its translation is CASSPGTSGIDRPDTQYF.

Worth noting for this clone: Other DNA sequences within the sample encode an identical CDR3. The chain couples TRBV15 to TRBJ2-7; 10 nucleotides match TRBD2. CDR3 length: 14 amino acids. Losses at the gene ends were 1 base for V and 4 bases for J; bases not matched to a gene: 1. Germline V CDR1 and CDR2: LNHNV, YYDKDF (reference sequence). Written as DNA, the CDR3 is TGTGCCACCAGCAGAGCTAGCGGGGGTTACGAGCAGTACTTC. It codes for CATSRASGGYEQYF.

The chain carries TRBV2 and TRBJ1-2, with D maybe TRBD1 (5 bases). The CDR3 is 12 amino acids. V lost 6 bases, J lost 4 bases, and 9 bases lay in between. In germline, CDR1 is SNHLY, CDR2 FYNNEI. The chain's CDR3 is CASSVGGYGYTF. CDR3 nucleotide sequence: TGTGCCAGCAGCGTCGGGGGCTATGGCTACACCTTC.

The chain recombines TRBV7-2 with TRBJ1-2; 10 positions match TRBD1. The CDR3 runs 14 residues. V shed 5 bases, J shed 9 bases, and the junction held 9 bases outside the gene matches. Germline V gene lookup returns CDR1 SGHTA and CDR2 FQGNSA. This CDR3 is CASSGTGTGARYTF. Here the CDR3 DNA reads TGTGCCAGCAGCGGTACCGGGACAGGGGCACGCTACACCTTC.

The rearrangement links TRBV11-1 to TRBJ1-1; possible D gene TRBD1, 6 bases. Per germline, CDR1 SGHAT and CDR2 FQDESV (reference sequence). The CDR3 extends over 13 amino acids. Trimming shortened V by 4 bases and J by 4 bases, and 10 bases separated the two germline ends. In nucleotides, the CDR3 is TGTGCCAGCAGCTCCACAGGGCCCACTGAAGCTTTCTTT. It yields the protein CASSSTGPTEAFF.

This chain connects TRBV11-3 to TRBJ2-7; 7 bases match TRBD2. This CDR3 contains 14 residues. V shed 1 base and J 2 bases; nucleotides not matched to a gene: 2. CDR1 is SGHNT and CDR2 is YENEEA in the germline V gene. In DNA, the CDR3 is TGTGCCAGCAGCTTAGCGGGAGGACCCTACGAGCAGTACTTC. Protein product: CASSLAGGPYEQYF.

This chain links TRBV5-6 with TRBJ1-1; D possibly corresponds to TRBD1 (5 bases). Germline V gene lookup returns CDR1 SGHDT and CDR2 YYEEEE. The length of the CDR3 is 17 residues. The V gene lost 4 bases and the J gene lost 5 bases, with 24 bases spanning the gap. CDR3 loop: CASSPGAGRGYSTEAFF. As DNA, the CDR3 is TGTGCCAGCAGCCCTGGGGCAGGGCGGGGGTATTCGACTGAAGCTTTCTTT.

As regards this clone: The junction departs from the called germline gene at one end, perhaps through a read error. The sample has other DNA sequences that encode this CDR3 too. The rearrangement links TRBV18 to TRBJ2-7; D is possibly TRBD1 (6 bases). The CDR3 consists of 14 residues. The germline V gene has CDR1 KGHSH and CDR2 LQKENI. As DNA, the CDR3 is TGTGCTAGCTCACCAAACCACAGGGACTACGAGCAGTACTTC. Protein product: CASSPNHRDYEQYF.

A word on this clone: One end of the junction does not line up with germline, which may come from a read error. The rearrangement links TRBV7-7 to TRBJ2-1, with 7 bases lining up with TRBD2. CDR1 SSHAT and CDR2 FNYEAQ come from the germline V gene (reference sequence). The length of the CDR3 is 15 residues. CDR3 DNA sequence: TGTGCTAGCAGCTTTTCAGCGGGAACATACAATGAGCAGTTCTTC. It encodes CASSFSAGTYNEQFF. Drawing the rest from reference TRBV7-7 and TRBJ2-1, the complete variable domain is GAGVSQSPRYKVTKRGQDVTLRCDPISSHATLYWYQQALGQGPEFLTYFNYEAQPDKSGLPSDRFSAERPEGSISTLTIQRTEQRDSAMYRCASSFSAGTYNEQFFGPGTRLTVL.

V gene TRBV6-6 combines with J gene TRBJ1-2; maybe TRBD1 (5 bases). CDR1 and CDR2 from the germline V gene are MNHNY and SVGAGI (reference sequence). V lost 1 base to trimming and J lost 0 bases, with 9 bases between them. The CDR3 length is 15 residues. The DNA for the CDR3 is TGTGCCAGCAGTTACTTCCCAGGGACTAACTATGGCTACACCTTC. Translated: CASSYFPGTNYGYTF.

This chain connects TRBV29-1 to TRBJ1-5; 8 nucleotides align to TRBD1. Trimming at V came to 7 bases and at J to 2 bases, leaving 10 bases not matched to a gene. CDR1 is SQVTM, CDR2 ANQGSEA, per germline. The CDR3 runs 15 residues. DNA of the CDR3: TGCAGCGGCTTGGGCCCGACAGGGGGCAATCAGCCCCAGCATTTT. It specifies CSGLGPTGGNQPQHF.

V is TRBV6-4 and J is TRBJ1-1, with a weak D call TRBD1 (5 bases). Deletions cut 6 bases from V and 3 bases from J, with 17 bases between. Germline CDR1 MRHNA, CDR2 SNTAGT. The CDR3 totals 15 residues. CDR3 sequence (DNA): TGTGCCAGCAGGACTGGGGGGGATCGTGACACTGAAGCTTTCTTT. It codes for CASRTGGDRDTEAFF.

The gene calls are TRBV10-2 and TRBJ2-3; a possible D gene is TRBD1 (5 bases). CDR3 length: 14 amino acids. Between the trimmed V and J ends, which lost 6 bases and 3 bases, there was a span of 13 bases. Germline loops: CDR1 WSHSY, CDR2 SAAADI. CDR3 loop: CASSLQARTDTQYF. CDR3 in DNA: TGCGCCAGCAGCTTACAGGCCAGGACAGATACGCAGTATTTT.

As DNA, the CDR3 is TGTGCCAGCAGTTACCGGAGCTCCTACGAGCAGTACTTC. Translating it yields CASSYRSSYEQYF. The chain is built from TRBV6-5 and TRBJ2-7; D not resolved. The V gene's germline CDR1 is MNHEY and CDR2 SVGAGI. The CDR3 sequence is 13 residues long. V lost 2 bases and J 0 bases, leaving 5 bases between the germline ends.

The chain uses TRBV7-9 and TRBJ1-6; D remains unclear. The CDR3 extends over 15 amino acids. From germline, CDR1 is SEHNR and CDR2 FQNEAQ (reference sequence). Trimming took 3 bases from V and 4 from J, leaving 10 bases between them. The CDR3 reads CASSLRTAYNSPLHF. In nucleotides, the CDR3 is TGTGCCAGCAGCTTGAGAACAGCATATAATTCACCCCTCCACTTT.

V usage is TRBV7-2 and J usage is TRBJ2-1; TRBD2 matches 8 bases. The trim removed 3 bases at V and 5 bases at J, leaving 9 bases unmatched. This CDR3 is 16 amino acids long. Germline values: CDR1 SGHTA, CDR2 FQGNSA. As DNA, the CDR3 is TGTGCCAGCAGCTTCGAGACTCCGGGACTAGACAATGAGCAGTTCTTC. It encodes CASSFETPGLDNEQFF. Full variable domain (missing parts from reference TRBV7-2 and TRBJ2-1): GAGVSQSPSNKVTEKGKDVELRCDPISGHTALYWYRQSLGQGLEFLIYFQGNSAPDKSGLPSDRFSAERTGGSVSTLTIQRTQQEDSAVYLCASSFETPGLDNEQFFGPGTRLTVL.

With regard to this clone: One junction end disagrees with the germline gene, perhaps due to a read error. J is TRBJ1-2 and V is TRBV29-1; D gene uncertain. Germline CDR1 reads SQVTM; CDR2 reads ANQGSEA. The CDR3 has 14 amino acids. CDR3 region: CSVEARETRNGYTF. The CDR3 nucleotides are TGCAGCGTAGAAGCTAGGGAGACAAGGAATGGCTACACCTTC. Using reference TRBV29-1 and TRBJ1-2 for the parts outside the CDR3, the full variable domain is SAVISQKPSRDICQRGTSLTIQCQVDSQVTMMFWYRQQPGQSLTLIATANQGSEATYESGFVIDKFPISRPNLTFSTLTVSNMSPEDSSIYLCSVEARETRNGYTFGSGTRLTVV.

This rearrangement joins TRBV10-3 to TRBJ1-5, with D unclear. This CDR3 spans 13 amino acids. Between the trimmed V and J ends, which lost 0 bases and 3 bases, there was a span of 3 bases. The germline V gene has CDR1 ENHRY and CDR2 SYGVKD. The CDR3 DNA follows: TGTGCCATCAGTGAGTCGGCCAATCAGCCCCAGCATTTT. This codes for CAISESANQPQHF.

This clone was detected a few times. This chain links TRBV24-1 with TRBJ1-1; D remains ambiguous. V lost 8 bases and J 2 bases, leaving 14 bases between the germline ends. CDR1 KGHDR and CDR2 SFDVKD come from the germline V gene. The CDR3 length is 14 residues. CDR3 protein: CATMGAGRNTEAFF. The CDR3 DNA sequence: TGTGCCACCATGGGCGCCGGGAGAAACACTGAAGCTTTCTTT.

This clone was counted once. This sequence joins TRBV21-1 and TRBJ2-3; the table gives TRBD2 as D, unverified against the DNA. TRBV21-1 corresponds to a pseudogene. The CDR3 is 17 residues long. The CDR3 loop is CASTQGTSDQSGVTQYF. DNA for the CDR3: TGTGCCAGCACCCAAGGGACTAGCGACCAATCGGGAGTTACGCAGTATTTT.

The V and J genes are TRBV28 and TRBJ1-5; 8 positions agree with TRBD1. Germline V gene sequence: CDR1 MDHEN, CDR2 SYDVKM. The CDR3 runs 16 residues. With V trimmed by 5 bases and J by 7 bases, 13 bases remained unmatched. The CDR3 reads CASSPTSGQGRQPQHF. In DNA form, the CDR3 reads TGTGCCAGCAGTCCTACTTCAGGACAGGGAAGGCAGCCCCAGCATTTT.

Written as DNA, the CDR3 is TGTGCCACCAGTAATAGGGGGCATGGCTACACCTTC. It codes for CATSNRGHGYTF. This rearrangement joins TRBV24-1 to TRBJ1-2; 7 bases agree with TRBD1. V was clipped by 6 bases and J by 6 bases; unmatched bases: 3. The CDR3 length is 12 residues. The germline CDR1 and CDR2 sequences are KGHDR and SFDVKD.

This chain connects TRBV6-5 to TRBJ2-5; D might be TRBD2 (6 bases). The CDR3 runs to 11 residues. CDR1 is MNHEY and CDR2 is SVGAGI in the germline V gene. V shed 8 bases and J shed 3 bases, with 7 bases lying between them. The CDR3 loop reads CASGGEETQYF. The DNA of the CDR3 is TGTGCCAGCGGAGGGGAAGAGACCCAGTACTTC.

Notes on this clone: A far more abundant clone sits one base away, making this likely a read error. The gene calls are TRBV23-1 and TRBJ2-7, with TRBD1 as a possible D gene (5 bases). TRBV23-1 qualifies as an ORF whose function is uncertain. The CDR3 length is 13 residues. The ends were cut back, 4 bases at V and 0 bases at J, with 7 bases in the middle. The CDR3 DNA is TGCGCCAGCAGTCCCGACAGCTCCTACGAGCAGTACTTC. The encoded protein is CASSPDSSYEQYF.